Below, one T cell receptor (beta chain) is given with its context. What was amplified from RNA transcripts were TCR beta CDR3 regions. An initial round of RT-PCR targeting the TCR CDR3 relied on the HTBI primer set. MiXCR, run by TCRdb on the multiplex PCR reads, gives a single entry per CDR3 protein. This table has over 500,000 distinct CDR3 sequences, 17% appearing once. The V gene end was trimmed by 5 bases and the J gene end by 7 bases; junction bases not matched to a gene: 10. The length of the CDR3 is 16 residues. Germline loops: CDR1 SEHNR, CDR2 FQNEAQ (reference sequence). This entry comes from a study of T cells in Graves' hyperthyroidism and ophthalmopathy.

Source material: blood. The TCR originated in a woman younger than 30 with Graves' ophthalmopathy. The chain has TRBV7-9 and TRBJ2-1, with TRBD2 identical over 11 bases. CDR3 amino acids: CASSAQLAGVSNEQFF. For the CDR3, the DNA is TGTGCCAGCAGCGCACAACTAGCGGGAGTGTCGAATGAGCAGTTCTTC.